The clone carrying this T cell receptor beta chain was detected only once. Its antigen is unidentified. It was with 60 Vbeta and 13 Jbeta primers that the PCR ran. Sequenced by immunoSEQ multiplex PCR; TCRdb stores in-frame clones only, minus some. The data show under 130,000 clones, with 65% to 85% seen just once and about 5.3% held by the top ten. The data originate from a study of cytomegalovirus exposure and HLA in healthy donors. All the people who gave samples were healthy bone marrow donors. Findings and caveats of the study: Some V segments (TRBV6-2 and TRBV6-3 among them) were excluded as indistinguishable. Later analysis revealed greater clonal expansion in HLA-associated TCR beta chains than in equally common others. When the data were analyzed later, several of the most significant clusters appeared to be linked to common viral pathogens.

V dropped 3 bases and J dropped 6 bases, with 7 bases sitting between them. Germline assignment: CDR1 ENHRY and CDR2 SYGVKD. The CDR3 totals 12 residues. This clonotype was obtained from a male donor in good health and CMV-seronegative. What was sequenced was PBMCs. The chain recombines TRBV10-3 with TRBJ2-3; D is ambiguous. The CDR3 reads CAISEFEDTQYF. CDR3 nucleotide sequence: TGTGCCATCAGTGAATTCGAGGATACGCAGTATTTT.